The entry below gives a single T cell receptor (beta chain) sequence along with its context. This CDR3 has 20 residues. CDR1 and CDR2 (germline): LNHNV, YYDKDF (reference sequence). The V gene lost 0 bases and the J gene lost 2 bases, with 25 bases spanning the gap. This specimen comes from a study of blood T cell repertoires in COVID-19. The wider study: Recovered participants had two consecutive negative NP/OP PCR tests, healthcare professional clearance, or symptom resolution. Material from acute and convalescent COVID-19 was sourced from the United States, Italy and Spain.

Residents of about two dozen US areas, aged about 18 to 89 years, made up the participants. Here immunoSEQ multiplex PCR was the method, and the copy in TCRdb shows in-frame clones only, minus some. There are roughly 200,000 clones in the sample; around 85% occur only once, and about 3.1% lies in the top ten. The receptor comes from a woman aged 45-60 years in a cohort exposed to, infected with or recovered from COVID-19 (not recorded which). V gene TRBV15 combines with J gene TRBJ2-5; TRBD1 is a possible D gene (8 bases). Sequenced material: PBMCs or T cells enriched from blood (not recorded which). The CDR3 region has the DNA TGTGCCACCAGCAGAGATTGGGGATCTACAGGGGGGGGTAGTCAAGAGACCCAGTACTTC. Its protein is CATSRDWGSTGGGSQETQYF.